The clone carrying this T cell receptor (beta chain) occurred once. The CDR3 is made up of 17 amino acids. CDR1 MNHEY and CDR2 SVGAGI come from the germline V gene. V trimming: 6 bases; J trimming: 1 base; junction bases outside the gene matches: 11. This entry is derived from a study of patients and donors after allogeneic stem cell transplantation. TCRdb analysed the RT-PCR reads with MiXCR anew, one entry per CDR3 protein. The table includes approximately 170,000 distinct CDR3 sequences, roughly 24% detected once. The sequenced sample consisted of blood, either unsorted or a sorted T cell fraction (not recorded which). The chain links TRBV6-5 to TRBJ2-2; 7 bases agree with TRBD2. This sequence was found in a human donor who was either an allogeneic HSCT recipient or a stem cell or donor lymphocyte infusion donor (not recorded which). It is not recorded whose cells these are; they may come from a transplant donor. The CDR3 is CASSQVEAGENTGELFF. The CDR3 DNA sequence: TGTGCCAGCAGCCAGGTCGAGGCGGGAGAGAACACCGGGGAGCTGTTTTTT.